This passage covers 19 T cell receptor beta chains from one sample sequenced in a study of early T cells in non-severe SARS-CoV-2 infection. Via MiXCR, TCRdb re-called the 5' RACE reads, giving one row per CDR3 protein. The sample includes about 30,000 distinct CDR3 sequences, about 5% of them seen just once. Sequencing input: whole blood. These receptors were collected from an adult who was a healthcare worker with PCR-confirmed SARS-CoV-2 infection or an uninfected control (not recorded which).

This clonotype showed up just a few times. The rearrangement uses TRBV7-8 and TRBJ2-3, with 9 bases that match TRBD2. Per the germline V gene, CDR1 is SGHVS and CDR2 is FQNEAQ. V lost 6 bases, J lost 0 bases, and 7 bases stayed unmatched. The CDR3 totals 16 residues. CDR3 bases: TGTGCCAGCAGACCCCGCCTAGCGGGGAGCACAGATACGCAGTATTTT. As protein: CASRPRLAGSTDTQYF.

This clonotype has more than one count but fewer than ten. One end of the junction varies from germline; a read error may be responsible. The chain has TRBV6-6 and TRBJ1-4; D uncertain. Germline CDR1 is MNHNY and CDR2 is SVGAGI (reference sequence). This CDR3 is 11 amino acids long. The CDR3 reads CASSSERRGIF. The CDR3 DNA is TGTGCCAGCAGTTCCGAACGCCGAGGCATTTTT.

This clonotype was observed a handful of times. The CDR3 sequence: CSARFGTDYEQYF. CDR3 bases: TGCAGTGCTAGATTCGGGACAGACTACGAGCAGTACTTC. The chain has TRBV20-1 and TRBJ2-7; 7 bases map to TRBD1. This CDR3 comprises 13 residues. V was pared by 2 bases and J by 3 bases, with 4 bases of the junction left unmatched. Looked up from germline, CDR1 is DFQATT and CDR2 is SNEGSKA (reference sequence).

The table lists this clonotype with many counts. V usage is TRBV4-2 and J usage is TRBJ2-7; D ambiguous. Germline CDR1 reads LGHNA; CDR2 reads YNFKEQ. Deletions cut 2 bases from V and 7 bases from J, with 15 bases between. CDR3 length: 14 residues. CDR3 in amino acids: CASSQQSLVREQYF. In DNA, the CDR3 is TGTGCCAGCAGCCAACAAAGCCTTGTACGGGAGCAGTACTTC.

This clonotype was found a few times. This chain joins TRBV4-2 and TRBJ1-5; D ambiguous. This CDR3 contains 15 residues. Germline V gene data show CDR1 as LGHNA and CDR2 as YNFKEQ. The germline V and J ends were trimmed by 0 bases and 1 base, with 7 bases remaining between them. DNA of the CDR3: TGTGCCAGCAGCCAAGATCACGAAAGCAATCAGCCCCAGCATTTT. Translating it yields CASSQDHESNQPQHF.

This clonotype was picked up many times. The rearrangement joins TRBV7-6 to TRBJ1-5; 7 bases map to TRBD1. Germline V gives CDR1 SGHVS, CDR2 FNYEAQ. J was trimmed by 4 bases and V by 3 bases; bases with no gene match: 6. The CDR3 sequence is 15 residues long. The CDR3 DNA is TGTGCCAGCAGCTTTAGGGACAGCCCAAATCAGCCCCAGCATTTT. Translating it yields CASSFRDSPNQPQHF.

This clonotype was found a few times. The chain recombines TRBV18 with TRBJ1-5, with D maybe TRBD1 (5 bases). Trimming took 2 bases from V and 1 from J, leaving 6 bases between them. The germline V gene has CDR1 KGHSH and CDR2 LQKENI. The CDR3 covers 14 residues. DNA of the CDR3: TGTGCCAGCTCACCAGGGGGAAGCAATCAGCCCCAGCATTTT. This encodes CASSPGGSNQPQHF.

This clonotype showed up many times. The V call is TRBV2, the J call TRBJ1-5; unclear D gene. Germline assignment: CDR1 SNHLY and CDR2 FYNNEI. This CDR3 has 15 amino acids. Trimming left V 3 bases short and J 1 base short, with 10 bases between. CDR3 DNA sequence: TGTGCCAGCAGTGAGGGAGAGACGAGCAATCAGCCCCAGCATTTT. It translates to CASSEGETSNQPQHF.

This clonotype was observed a few times. J is TRBJ2-3 and V is TRBV12-3 or TRBV12-4; D gene ambiguous. The CDR3 length is 11 residues. Trimming left V 7 bases short and J 5 bases short, with 7 bases between. CDR3 nucleotides: TGTGCCAGCACCCTAGGAGATACGCAGTATTTT. Amino acids: CASTLGDTQYF.

This clonotype was counted at least ten times. CDR3 nucleotides: TGTGCTAGTGCCCCGGACAGGGGCCCCTACGAGCAGTACTTC. Translating gives CASAPDRGPYEQYF. The chain links TRBV12-5 to TRBJ2-7; 9 positions match TRBD1. The CDR3 has 14 residues. J was trimmed by 2 bases and V by 7 bases; bases with no gene match: 6. Germline V gene lookup returns CDR1 LGHNT and CDR2 FRNRAP.

At least ten counts were recorded for this clonotype. V gene TRBV29-1 combines with J gene TRBJ2-1, with D maybe TRBD2 (6 bases). Germline V lookup: CDR1 SQVTM, CDR2 ANQGSEA. Trimming cost V 1 base and J 9 bases, with 7 bases left between them. The CDR3 covers 11 residues. This chain's CDR3 is CSVEGGVEQFF. The DNA of the CDR3 is TGCAGCGTTGAAGGGGGGGTTGAGCAGTTCTTC.

The V and J genes are TRBV7-9 and TRBJ2-1; unclear D gene. Germline V gene lookup returns CDR1 SEHNR and CDR2 FQNEAQ (reference sequence). This CDR3 has 14 residues. Trimming shortened V by 5 bases and J by 2 bases, and 10 bases separated the two germline ends. The CDR3 DNA reads as TGTGCCAGCAGCCCTAAGGGCACCTACAATGAGCAGTTCTTC. Amino acid sequence: CASSPKGTYNEQFF.

This clonotype was seen repeatedly, ten times or more. The CDR3 nucleotides are TGCAGTGCTACCATAGACTACCGAAGCCTTCAGTACTTC. It yields the protein CSATIDYRSLQYF. The genes are TRBV20-1 and TRBJ2-4; D may be TRBD2 (5 bases). With 4 bases removed from V and 11 bases from J, the gap between germline ends came to 18 bases. Germline CDR1 DFQATT, CDR2 SNEGSKA (reference sequence). The CDR3 consists of 13 residues.

This clonotype was seen repeatedly, ten times or more. The chain joins TRBV15 to TRBJ2-1, with 9 bases lining up with TRBD2. Germline V gene lookup returns CDR1 LNHNV and CDR2 YYDKDF (reference sequence). The length of the CDR3 is 17 residues. After removal of 3 bases from V and 1 base from J, the junction contained 7 bases not matched to a gene. The CDR3 nucleotides are TGTGCCACCAGCAGCCCTAATAGCGGGGGATCCTACAATGAGCAGTTCTTC. Protein sequence: CATSSPNSGGSYNEQFF.

The sample holds a few counts of this clonotype. The chain uses TRBV7-9 and TRBJ2-5, with TRBD1 matching over 8 bases. CDR3 length: 15 amino acids. CDR1 and CDR2 from the germline V gene are SEHNR and FQNEAQ (reference sequence). Trimming cost V 2 bases and J 7 bases; bases outside gene matches: 9. The CDR3: CASSLLIPTGGTQYF. The CDR3 nucleotides are TGTGCCAGCAGCTTATTGATCCCCACAGGGGGGACCCAGTACTTC.

The rearrangement links TRBV10-2 to TRBJ2-7, with D perhaps matching TRBD1 (5 bases). The CDR3 runs to 12 residues. Looked up from germline, CDR1 is WSHSY and CDR2 is SAAADI. V lost 6 bases and J lost 4, with 10 bases in between. The DNA for the CDR3 is TGCGCCAGCAGAGTAGCAGGGTACGAGCAGTACTTC. Its translation is CASRVAGYEQYF.

This clonotype was recorded many times. This chain links TRBV6-2 or TRBV6-3 with TRBJ2-1, with 16 bases that match TRBD2. Germline loops: CDR1 MNHEY, CDR2 SVGEGT. Losses at the gene ends were 2 bases for V and 8 bases for J; bases not matched to a gene: 9. The CDR3 totals 18 residues. The CDR3 DNA is TGTGCCAGCAGTTACAACCCCGGGACTAGCGGGGGGGCCTATGAGCAGTTCTTC. It is translated as CASSYNPGTSGGAYEQFF.

At least ten counts were recorded for this clonotype. The chain couples TRBV29-1 to TRBJ2-1, with 12 nucleotides matching TRBD2. Germline CDR1 SQVTM, CDR2 ANQGSEA. This CDR3 spans 15 amino acids. The J segment lost 4 bases and the V segment lost 7 bases, leaving 8 bases of the junction unmatched. CDR3 protein: CSGDPGTSGYNEQFF. The DNA for the CDR3 is TGCAGCGGCGACCCCGGGACTAGCGGGTACAATGAGCAGTTCTTC.

Judged by abundance, this clonotype is medium-sized. J is TRBJ1-1 and V is TRBV27; TRBD1 aligns across 9 bases. With V trimmed by 5 bases and J by 0 bases, 1 base remained unmatched. CDR3 length: 14 residues. CDR1 MNHEY and CDR2 SMNVEV come from the germline V gene (reference sequence). CDR3 residues: CASSRDRVNTEAFF. CDR3 in DNA: TGTGCCAGCAGTAGGGACAGGGTGAACACTGAAGCTTTCTTT.